The clone carrying this T cell receptor (beta chain) has more than one count but fewer than ten. This sample is part of a study of blood T cells in healthy people across ages. Study summary: Template switching caught about one barcoded beta molecule for each two T cells.

The CDR3 runs to 15 residues. V dropped 1 base and J dropped 4 bases, with 10 bases sitting between them. Germline CDR1 and CDR2: SGHTA and FQGNSA. The authors ran a second PCR of about 7 to 11 cycles using a sample-barcoded 5' primer and a J-beta primer mix. TCRdb fed the 5' RACE reads into MiXCR, producing one record per CDR3 protein. Of approximately 1,000,000 distinct CDR3 sequences in the sample, less than 50% were seen once. The individuals who served as donors were healthy Caucasians living in Russia, aged about 6 to 100. This rearrangement joins TRBV7-2 to TRBJ1-4; D gene ambiguous. The sample was blood. The clonotype originates from a woman aged 60-70 years in good health. The CDR3, as DNA: TGTGCCAGCAGCTTAGGTGCCCGACATAATGAAAAACTGTTTTTT. Encoded protein: CASSLGARHNEKLFF.